The 20 T cell receptor beta chains below come from one sample, sequenced in a study of CD8 T cells in ankylosing spondylitis. Findings of the study overall: There was a TCR beta motif, made of several highly homologous variants, that appeared characteristic of ankylosing spondylitis blood.

From the 5' RACE reads, TCRdb called clonotypes with MiXCR, one entry per CDR3 protein. This table holds fewer than 550,000 distinct CDR3 sequences, approximately 5% found once. Antigen specificity for these receptors is unknown. Material for sequencing was blood, either unsorted or a sorted T cell fraction (not recorded which). These TCRs come from a male donor with ankylosing spondylitis.

This chain links TRBV7-2 with TRBJ2-7; D gene uncertain. Germline CDR1 SGHTA, CDR2 FQGNSA. CDR3 length equals 14 residues. The germline V and J ends were trimmed by 2 bases and 0 bases, with 8 bases remaining between them. The CDR3 here is CASSLSGNSYEQYF. CDR3 in DNA: TGTGCCAGCAGCTTAAGTGGCAACTCCTACGAGCAGTACTTC. Full variable domain (missing parts from reference TRBV7-2 and TRBJ2-7): GAGVSQSPSNKVTEKGKDVELRCDPISGHTALYWYRQSLGQGLEFLIYFQGNSAPDKSGLPSDRFSAERTGGSVSTLTIQRTQQEDSAVYLCASSLSGNSYEQYFGPGTRLTVT.

This clonotype was seen ten or more times. V and J are TRBV9 and TRBJ1-1; no firm D call. V lost 4 bases and J 1 base, leaving 14 bases between the germline ends. The V gene's germline CDR1 is SGDLS and CDR2 YYNGEE. The CDR3 is made up of 15 amino acids. The CDR3 DNA sequence: TGTGCCAGCAGCCCACTAGGACGGGGGAACACTGAAGCTTTCTTT. This translates into CASSPLGRGNTEAFF. Filled out from reference TRBV9 and TRBJ1-1, the complete variable domain reads DSGVTQTPKHLITATGQRVTLRCSPRSGDLSVYWYQQSLDQGLQFLIQYYNGEERAKGNILERFSAQQFPDLHSELNLSSLELGDSALYFCASSPLGRGNTEAFFGQGTRLTVV.

This chain links TRBV5-1 with TRBJ2-7; no clear D gene. The V gene lost 7 bases and the J gene lost 4 bases, with 18 bases spanning the gap. The CDR3 has 14 amino acids. Per the germline V gene, CDR1 is SGHRS and CDR2 is YFSETQ. Here the CDR3 DNA reads TGCGCCAGCTCTTTGGAACTAATGGAATACGAGCAGTACTTC. It encodes CASSLELMEYEQYF.

The chain couples TRBV27 to TRBJ2-1; TRBD2 matches 7 bases. This CDR3 has 16 amino acids. Germline values: CDR1 MNHEY, CDR2 SMNVEV (reference sequence). The junction had 11 bases not matched to a gene; V was cut back by 5 bases and J by 4 bases. CDR3 sequence reads: CASSPLGGVGYNEQFF. The CDR3 DNA reads as TGTGCCAGCAGTCCACTTGGGGGGGTGGGGTACAATGAGCAGTTCTTC.

This clonotype was detected many times. In nucleotides, the CDR3 is TGCAGTGCTGGGGTGAGCGGGGGTGCGCAGTATTTT. Protein product: CSAGVSGGAQYF. The J gene is TRBJ2-3, the V gene TRBV20-1; 8 bases fit TRBD2. Germline V gives CDR1 DFQATT, CDR2 SNEGSKA (reference sequence). The CDR3 length is 12 residues. V lost 5 bases to trimming and J lost 10 bases; unmatched junction nucleotides: 8.

The CDR3 protein is CASSLRQGSNTGELFF. CDR3 coding DNA: TGCGCCAGCAGCCTTAGACAGGGATCGAACACCGGGGAGCTGTTTTTT. V and J are TRBV4-3 and TRBJ2-2; 7 bases are a match to TRBD1. This CDR3 contains 16 residues. The J segment lost 0 bases and the V segment lost 4 bases, leaving 5 bases of the junction unmatched. CDR1 is LGHNA and CDR2 is YSLEER in the germline V gene.

This clonotype came up many times. The chain couples TRBV27 to TRBJ2-7; no clear D. CDR3 length: 14 amino acids. CDR1 and CDR2 (germline): MNHEY, SMNVEV (reference sequence). Between the trimmed V and J ends, which lost 6 bases and 4 bases, there was a span of 16 bases. The CDR3 loop is CASSPPRKPYEQYF. CDR3 bases: TGTGCCAGCAGCCCACCTAGGAAACCATACGAGCAGTACTTC.

In its sample, this clonotype was seen many times. This chain connects TRBV7-9 to TRBJ1-2; tentatively, D is TRBD1 (5 bases). V dropped 3 bases and J dropped 2 bases, with 13 bases sitting between them. CDR1 SEHNR and CDR2 FQNEAQ come from the germline V gene (reference sequence). This CDR3 contains 15 residues. CDR3 protein: CASSFYLGRNYGYTF. In DNA form, the CDR3 reads TGTGCCAGCAGCTTCTACTTGGGACGGAACTATGGCTACACCTTC.

In its sample, this clonotype was seen many times. This chain joins TRBV6-1 and TRBJ1-1; a possible D gene is TRBD1 (5 bases). This CDR3 region has 13 residues. The V gene lost 11 bases and the J gene lost 3 bases, with 16 bases spanning the gap. Per the germline V gene, CDR1 is MNHNS and CDR2 is SASEGT. The CDR3 DNA reads as TGTGCCGGGGCTACTGACTCTTACACTGAAGCTTTCTTT. Its protein product is CAGATDSYTEAFF.

Ten or more counts support this clonotype. The chain joins TRBV28 to TRBJ2-2; either TRBD1 or TRBD2 may supply D (5 bases each). There are 16 residues in the CDR3. V was trimmed by 6 bases and J by 7 bases, leaving 21 bases between them. CDR1 is MDHEN, CDR2 SYDVKM, per germline. The CDR3 sequence: CASSLNLGEWNGELFF. The CDR3 bases are TGTGCCAGCAGCCTGAATCTGGGGGAGTGGAACGGGGAGCTGTTTTTT. Full variable domain (outside the CDR3, taken from reference TRBV28 and TRBJ2-2): DVKVTQSSRYLVKRTGEKVFLECVQDMDHENMFWYRQDPGLGLRLIYFSYDVKMKEKGDIPEGYSVSREKKERFSLILESASTNQTSMYLCASSLNLGEWNGELFFGEGSRLTVL.

At least ten counts were recorded for this clonotype. The rearrangement joins TRBV5-1 to TRBJ1-5; D is possibly TRBD1 (5 bases). Germline V CDR1 and CDR2: SGHRS, YFSETQ. The CDR3 is made up of 16 amino acids. The ends were cut back, 0 bases at V and 3 bases at J, with 13 bases in the middle. The CDR3 DNA sequence: TGCGCCAGCAGCTTGGGGGGCAGGGAGGACAATCAGCCCCAGCATTTT. This sequence encodes CASSLGGREDNQPQHF.

This clonotype was counted ten times or more. V is TRBV5-1 and J is TRBJ2-3, with 10 bases that match TRBD2. Germline assignment: CDR1 SGHRS and CDR2 YFSETQ. V shed 5 bases and J 5 bases; nucleotides not matched to a gene: 11. The length of the CDR3 is 16 residues. CDR3 nucleotide sequence: TGCGCCAGCAGATTCGGGACTAGCGTGTATGGAGATACGCAGTATTTT. This encodes CASRFGTSVYGDTQYF.

The CDR3: CSARVGTSGRWNEQFF. CDR3 DNA sequence: TGCAGTGCTAGAGTGGGGACTAGCGGGAGATGGAATGAGCAGTTCTTC. The chain carries TRBV20-1 and TRBJ2-1, with 14 bases aligning to TRBD2. Germline V gene data show CDR1 as DFQATT and CDR2 as SNEGSKA (reference sequence). The V and J ends lost 1 base and 7 bases, in that order; junction bases with no gene match: 6. The CDR3 sequence is 16 residues long.

J is TRBJ1-5 and V is TRBV7-2, with D maybe TRBD1 (6 bases). This CDR3 contains 14 residues. The germline V gene encodes CDR1 SGHTA and CDR2 FQGNSA. The V end was cut by 9 bases, the J end by 6 bases, with 18 bases between. The CDR3: CASSPVGGGQPQHF. The CDR3 DNA reads as TGTGCCAGTTCCCCCGTGGGGGGCGGTCAGCCCCAGCATTTT.

The chain's CDR3 is CASSQDVYLQETQYF. The CDR3 nucleotides are TGCGCCAGCAGCCAAGATGTCTACTTGCAAGAGACCCAGTACTTC. The chain uses TRBV4-3 and TRBJ2-5; D is undetermined. The V gene's germline CDR1 is LGHNA and CDR2 YSLEER. V shed 0 bases and J shed 2 bases, with 10 bases lying between them. The CDR3 consists of 15 residues.

This clonotype was seen only a few times. The chain has TRBV12-3 or TRBV12-4 and TRBJ1-5; 10 bases are shared with TRBD1. This CDR3 is built from 16 residues. V gave up 6 bases and J gave up 0 bases; unmatched junction bases: 5. CDR3 residues: CASRPGQGNSNQPQHF. The CDR3 coding sequence is TGTGCCAGCAGACCGGGACAGGGGAATAGCAATCAGCCCCAGCATTTT.

This clonotype was counted ten times or more. The chain recombines TRBV7-9 with TRBJ2-3; D is undetermined. V lost 2 bases, J lost 0 bases, and 9 bases lay in between. Germline lookup yields CDR1 SEHNR and CDR2 FQNEAQ (reference sequence). CDR3 length: 15 residues. CDR3 in DNA: TGTGCCAGCAGCTTATTCGGCGGTAGCACAGATACGCAGTATTTT. As protein: CASSLFGGSTDTQYF.

In its sample, this clonotype was seen many times. The CDR3 sequence: CSVAGTGGRYSNQPQHF. In DNA form, the CDR3 reads TGCAGCGTTGCCGGGACAGGGGGCCGTTATAGCAATCAGCCCCAGCATTTT. This rearrangement joins TRBV29-1 to TRBJ1-5; 12 nucleotides agree with TRBD1. The CDR3 contains 17 residues. The germline gives CDR1 SQVTM, CDR2 ANQGSEA. V lost 4 bases to trimming and J lost 0 bases; unmatched junction nucleotides: 7.

J is TRBJ2-1 and V is TRBV6-1, with D perhaps TRBD1 or TRBD2 (5 bases each). The CDR3 consists of 14 residues. Per the germline V gene, CDR1 is MNHNS and CDR2 is SASEGT. V was cut by 10 bases and J by 4 bases, with 17 bases left in between. As DNA, the CDR3 is TGTGCCACCGTACGAGGGGTAGGATACAATGAGCAGTTCTTC. This gives the protein CATVRGVGYNEQFF.

With regard to this clonotype: A much larger clone differs from this one at a single base, so this may be a read error. CDR3 bases: TGCGCCAGCAGCCAGGCCAGGGCCACTGAAGCTTTCTTT. Protein sequence: CASSQARATEAFF. The chain employs TRBV5-1 and TRBJ1-1; perhaps TRBD1 as D (5 bases). The CDR3 is 13 amino acids. CDR1 SGHRS and CDR2 YFSETQ come from the germline V gene. Trimming stripped 4 bases from V and 4 bases from J, with 11 bases between.